This T cell receptor beta chain is from a study of blood T cell repertoires in COVID-19. Overall study context: COVID-19 samples collected from the United States, Italy and Spain covered acute and convalescent phases. In each case, the material was cDNA or gDNA derived from T cells, B-cell-depleted T cells, or PBMCs.

Authors' data handling: Amplified reference gene primers provided the basis for estimating nucleated cell counts. The assay was immunoSEQ multiplex PCR, and TCRdb's table has in-frame clones only and misses some. D and trimming were read from the DNA, whereas the V and J calls and clone size are those reported in that table. The sample holds 150,000 to 170,000 clones, about 80% seen once. Seattle's cohort entered during active infection and was followed longitudinally. From germline, CDR1 is MNHEY and CDR2 SVGAGI. The CDR3 sequence is 13 residues long. Trimming took off 5 bases at V and 12 bases at J, with 17 bases between the two ends. This clone was observed once.

This sequence was found in a woman in her sixties with COVID-19, enrolled during active disease. This rearrangement joins TRBV6-5 to TRBJ1-5, with D unclear. The source material was peripheral blood. The CDR3 spells CASSPTFLFLQHF. For the CDR3, the DNA is TGTGCCAGCAGTCCGACATTCCTGTTTCTCCAGCATTTT.